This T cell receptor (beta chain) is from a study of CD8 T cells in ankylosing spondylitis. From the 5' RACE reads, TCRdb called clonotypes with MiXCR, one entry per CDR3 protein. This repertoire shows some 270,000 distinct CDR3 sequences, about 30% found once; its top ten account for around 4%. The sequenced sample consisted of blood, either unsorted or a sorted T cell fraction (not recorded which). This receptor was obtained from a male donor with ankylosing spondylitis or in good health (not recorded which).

As DNA, the CDR3 is TGTGCCAGCACCTACGCAGGGGGGGTCTACAATGAGCAGTTCTTC. This encodes CASTYAGGVYNEQFF. This chain joins TRBV3-1 and TRBJ2-1; D assignment may be TRBD1 or TRBD2 (7 bases each). V was shortened by 7 bases and J by 3 bases, with 16 bases between the two germline ends. Looked up from germline, CDR1 is LGHDT and CDR2 is YNNKEL (reference sequence). There are 15 residues in the CDR3.